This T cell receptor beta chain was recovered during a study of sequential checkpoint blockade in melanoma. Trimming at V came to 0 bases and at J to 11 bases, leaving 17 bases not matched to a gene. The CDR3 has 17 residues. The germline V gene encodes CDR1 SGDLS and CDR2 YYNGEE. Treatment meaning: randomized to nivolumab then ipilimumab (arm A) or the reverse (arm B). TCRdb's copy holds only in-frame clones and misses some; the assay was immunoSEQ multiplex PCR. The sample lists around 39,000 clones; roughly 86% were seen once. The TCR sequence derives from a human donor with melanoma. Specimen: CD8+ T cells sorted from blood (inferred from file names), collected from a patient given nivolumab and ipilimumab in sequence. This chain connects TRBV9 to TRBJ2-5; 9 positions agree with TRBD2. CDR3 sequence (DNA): TGTGCCAGCAGCGTAGATCTAAACCCAGCGGGAGGAGAAGAGCAGTACTTC. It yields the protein CASSVDLNPAGGEEQYF.